These 3 T cell receptor beta chains originate from one sample sequenced in a study of OX40 agonist ivuxolimab in advanced cancers. Using immunoSEQ multiplex PCR, the repertoire was profiled, and TCRdb retains in-frame clones only, with some absent. The sample shows 25,000 to 30,000 clones, about four fifths of them seen only once. The sequencing here drew on CD4+ or CD8+ T cells sorted from blood, taken in a trial of the OX40 agonist ivuxolimab. The receptor source for this set is an adult with an advanced solid tumor such as melanoma, head and neck, liver or kidney cancer.

This chain connects TRBV10-3 to TRBJ1-3, with D perhaps matching TRBD1 (6 bases). The CDR3 is 16 residues long. CDR1 and CDR2 (germline): ENHRY, SYGVKD. Trimming pared 4 bases from V and 0 bases from J, leaving 13 bases between. CDR3: CAISARQEPSGNTIYF. The CDR3 nucleotides read TGTGCCATCAGTGCCCGACAGGAACCCTCTGGAAACACCATATATTTT.

This chain links TRBV19 with TRBJ2-7, with 7 bases aligning to TRBD2. V trimming: 7 bases; J trimming: 2 bases; junction bases outside the gene matches: 5. The CDR3 is made up of 13 amino acids. Germline V gene sequence: CDR1 LNHDA, CDR2 SQIVND (reference sequence). CDR3 DNA: TGTGCCAGTACCCCAAGCGGGACCTACGAGCAGTACTTC. It yields the protein CASTPSGTYEQYF. The whole variable domain, filled in from reference TRBV19 and TRBJ2-7, reads DGGITQSPKYLFRKEGQNVTLSCEQNLNHDAMYWYRQDPGQGLRLIYYSQIVNDFQKGDIAEGYSVSREKKESFPLTVTSAQKNPTAFYLCASTPSGTYEQYFGPGTRLTVT.

The chain employs TRBV7-9 and TRBJ2-7; D not resolved. Germline CDR1 reads SEHNR; CDR2 reads FQNEAQ (reference sequence). This CDR3 has 12 amino acids. Deletions cut 1 base from V and 3 bases from J, with 4 bases between. CDR3 sequence reads: CASSLDFYEQYF. The CDR3 nucleotides read TGTGCCAGCAGCTTAGACTTCTACGAGCAGTACTTC.